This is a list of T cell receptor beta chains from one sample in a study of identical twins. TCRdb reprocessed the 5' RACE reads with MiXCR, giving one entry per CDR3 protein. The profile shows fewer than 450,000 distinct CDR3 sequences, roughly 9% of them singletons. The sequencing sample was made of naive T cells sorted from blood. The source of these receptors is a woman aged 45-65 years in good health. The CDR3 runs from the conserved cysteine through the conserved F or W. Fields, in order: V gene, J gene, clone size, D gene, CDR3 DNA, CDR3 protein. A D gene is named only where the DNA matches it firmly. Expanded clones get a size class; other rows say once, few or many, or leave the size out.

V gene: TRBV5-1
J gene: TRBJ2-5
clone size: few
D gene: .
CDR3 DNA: TGCGCCAGCAGTTCCCCGGGGTCTTGGGAGACCCAGTACTTC
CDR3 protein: CASSSPGSWETQYF

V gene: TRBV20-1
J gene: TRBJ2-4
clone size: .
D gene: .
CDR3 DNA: TGCAGTGCTACCGGGAGATATCCGAGGTTAGACATTCAGTACTTC
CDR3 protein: CSATGRYPRLDIQYF

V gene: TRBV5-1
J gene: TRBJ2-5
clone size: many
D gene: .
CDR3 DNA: TGCGCCAGCAGACGAGGGCCAATGTACCAAGAGACCCAGTACTTC
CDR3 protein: CASRRGPMYQETQYF

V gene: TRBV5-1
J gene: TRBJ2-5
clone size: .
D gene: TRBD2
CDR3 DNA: TGCGCCAGCATGCGGGAGTCAGAGACCCAGTACTTC
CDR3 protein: CASMRESETQYF

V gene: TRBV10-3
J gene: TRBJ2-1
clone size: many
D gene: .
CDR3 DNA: TGTGCCATCAGGGAGACAGATTCGAATGAGCAGTTCTTC
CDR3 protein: CAIRETDSNEQFF

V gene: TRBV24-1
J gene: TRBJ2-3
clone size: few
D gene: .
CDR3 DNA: TGTGCCACCAGTGTGACGAGGGGGACCTACACAGATACGCAGTATTTT
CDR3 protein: CATSVTRGTYTDTQYF

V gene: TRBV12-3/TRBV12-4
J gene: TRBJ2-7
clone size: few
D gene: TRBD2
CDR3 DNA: TGTGCCAGCAGTTTTCTAGCGGGAGGGCCGGACTACGAGCAGTACTTC
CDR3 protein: CASSFLAGGPDYEQYF

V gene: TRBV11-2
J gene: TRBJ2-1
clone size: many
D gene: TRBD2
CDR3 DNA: TGTGCCAGCAGCCAGTTTAGACTAGCGGGATCTACGTACAATGAGCAGTTCTTC
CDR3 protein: CASSQFRLAGSTYNEQFF

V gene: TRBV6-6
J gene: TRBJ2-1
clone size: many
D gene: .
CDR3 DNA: TGTGCCAGCAGTACTACCTGGGGGGAGCAGTTCTTC
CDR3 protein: CASSTTWGEQFF

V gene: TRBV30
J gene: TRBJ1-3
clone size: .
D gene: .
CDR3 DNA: TGTGCCTGGAAACAGTTCTCTGGAAACACCATATATTTT
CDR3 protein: CAWKQFSGNTIYF

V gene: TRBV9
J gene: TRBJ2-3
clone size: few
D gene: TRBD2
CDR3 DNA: TGTGCCAGCAGCGTAACCCTAGCGGGCGGAACAGATACGCAGTATTTT
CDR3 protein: CASSVTLAGGTDTQYF

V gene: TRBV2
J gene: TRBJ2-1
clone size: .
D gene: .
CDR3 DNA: TGTGCCGGATCCGGGACTTATTTAAACAATGAGCAGTTCTTC
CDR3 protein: CAGSGTYLNNEQFF

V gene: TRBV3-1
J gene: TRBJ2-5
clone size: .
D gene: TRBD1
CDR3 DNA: TGTGCCAGCAGCCAAGAGGGGACAGCCCAAGAGACCCAGTACTTC
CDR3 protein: CASSQEGTAQETQYF

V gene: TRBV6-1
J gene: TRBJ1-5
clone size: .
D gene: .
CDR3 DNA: TGTGCCAGCAGTGAAGCGCCGCGCGTCGTTTCAAATCAGCCCCAGCATTTT
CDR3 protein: CASSEAPRVVSNQPQHF

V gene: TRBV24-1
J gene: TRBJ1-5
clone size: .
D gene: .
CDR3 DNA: TGTGCCACCAGTGATTACCGGGCTAGTCAGCCCCAGCATTTT
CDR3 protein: CATSDYRASQPQHF

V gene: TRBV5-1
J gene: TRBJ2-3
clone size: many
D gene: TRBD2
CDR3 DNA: TGCGCCAGCAGCTTCAAGCGGGAGGGCCGTGGAGATACGCAGTATTTT
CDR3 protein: CASSFKREGRGDTQYF

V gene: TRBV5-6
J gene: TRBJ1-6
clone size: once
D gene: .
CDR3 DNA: TGTGCCAGCAGCCGACAAGGAAATAATTCACCCCTCCACTTT
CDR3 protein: CASSRQGNNSPLHF

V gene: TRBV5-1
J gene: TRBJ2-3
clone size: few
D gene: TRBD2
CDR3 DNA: TGCGCCAGCAGCTTTCTAGCGGGAGGGTCCACAGATACGCAGTATTTT
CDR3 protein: CASSFLAGGSTDTQYF

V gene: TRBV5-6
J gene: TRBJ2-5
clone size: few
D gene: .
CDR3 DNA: TGTGCCAGCAGCTTTGTAGGTCCAGAGACCCAGTACTTC
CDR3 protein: CASSFVGPETQYF

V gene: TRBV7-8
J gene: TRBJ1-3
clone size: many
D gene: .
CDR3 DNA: TGTGCCAGCAGCCCGAGGACAGTCTCTGGAAACACCATATATTTT
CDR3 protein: CASSPRTVSGNTIYF

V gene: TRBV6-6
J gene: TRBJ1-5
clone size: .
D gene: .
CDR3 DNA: TGTGCCAGCAGTTACCCCATAGGGGGGTCTGCTTTTCAGCCCCAGCATTTT
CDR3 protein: CASSYPIGGSAFQPQHF

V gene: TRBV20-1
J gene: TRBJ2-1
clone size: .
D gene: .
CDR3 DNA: TGCAGTGCCGGTGACCATCGGAATGAGCAGTTCTTC
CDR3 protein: CSAGDHRNEQFF

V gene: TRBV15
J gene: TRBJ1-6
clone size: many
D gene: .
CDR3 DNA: TGTGCCACCAGCGTTGACAGGTTACCGAATTCACCCCTCCACTTT
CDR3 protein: CATSVDRLPNSPLHF

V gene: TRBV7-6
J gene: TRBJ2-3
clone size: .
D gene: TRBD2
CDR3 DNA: TGTGCCAGCAGCATGCTAGCGGGGGATACGCAGTATTTT
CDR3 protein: CASSMLAGDTQYF

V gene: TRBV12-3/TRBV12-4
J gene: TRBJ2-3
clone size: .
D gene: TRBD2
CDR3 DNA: TGTGCCAGCAGGTTAGCGGGAGGGCCTAGAACAGATACGCAGTATTTT
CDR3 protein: CASRLAGGPRTDTQYF

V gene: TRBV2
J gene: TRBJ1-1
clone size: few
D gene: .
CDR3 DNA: TGTGCCTTTTCCGGCGGAACAGGGCTGAACACTGAAGCTTTCTTT
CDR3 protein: CAFSGGTGLNTEAFF

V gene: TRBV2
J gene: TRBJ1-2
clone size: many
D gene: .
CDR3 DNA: TGTGCCAGCAGTGAATCAGGGGTGGAACTCTATGGCTACACCTTC
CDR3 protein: CASSESGVELYGYTF

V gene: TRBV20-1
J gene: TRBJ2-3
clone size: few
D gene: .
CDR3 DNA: TGCAGTGCTAGAGAATCCCCGGGTACGCAGTATTTT
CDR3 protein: CSARESPGTQYF

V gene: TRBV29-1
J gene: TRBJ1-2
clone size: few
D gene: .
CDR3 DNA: TGCAGCGTTGAAGGATGGGGGGAATATAACTATGGCTACACCTTC
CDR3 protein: CSVEGWGEYNYGYTF

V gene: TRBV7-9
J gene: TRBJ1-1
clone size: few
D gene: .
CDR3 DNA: TGTGCCGACAGTTCTACTGAAGCTTTCTTT
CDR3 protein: CADSSTEAFF

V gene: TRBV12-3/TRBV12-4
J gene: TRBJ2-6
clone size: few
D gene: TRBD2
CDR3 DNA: TGTGCCAGCAATCGCCTAGCGGGAATCTCTGGGGCCAACGTCCTGACTTTC
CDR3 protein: CASNRLAGISGANVLTF

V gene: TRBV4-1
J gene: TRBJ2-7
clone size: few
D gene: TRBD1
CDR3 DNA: TGCGCCAGCAGCCAGGTACAGGGGGCGAGGATCTACGAGCAGTACTTC
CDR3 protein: CASSQVQGARIYEQYF

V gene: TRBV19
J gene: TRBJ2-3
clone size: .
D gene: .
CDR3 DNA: TGTGCCAGCGGCTATGGGGGCACAGATACGCAGTATTTT
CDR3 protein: CASGYGGTDTQYF

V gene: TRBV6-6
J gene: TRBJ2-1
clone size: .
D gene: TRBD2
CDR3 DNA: TGTGCCAGCAGTTCGCCGCGAGGGACTAGCGGGAGTAATCGGTACAATGAGCAGTTCTTC
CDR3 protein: CASSSPRGTSGSNRYNEQFF

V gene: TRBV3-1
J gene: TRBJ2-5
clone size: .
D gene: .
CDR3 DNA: TGTGCCAGCAGCCAGGAACGGGGGACTCCGACCGGAGAGACCCAGTACTTC
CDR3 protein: CASSQERGTPTGETQYF

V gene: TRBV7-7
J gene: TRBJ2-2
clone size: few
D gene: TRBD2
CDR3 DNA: TGTGCCAGCAGCTTAATGTCGGGAGGGCCTGGCGGGGAGCTGTTTTTT
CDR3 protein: CASSLMSGGPGGELFF

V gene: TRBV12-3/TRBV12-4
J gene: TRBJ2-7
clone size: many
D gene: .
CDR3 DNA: TGTGCCAGCACCTCCCATGCCTACGAGCAGTACTTC
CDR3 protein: CASTSHAYEQYF